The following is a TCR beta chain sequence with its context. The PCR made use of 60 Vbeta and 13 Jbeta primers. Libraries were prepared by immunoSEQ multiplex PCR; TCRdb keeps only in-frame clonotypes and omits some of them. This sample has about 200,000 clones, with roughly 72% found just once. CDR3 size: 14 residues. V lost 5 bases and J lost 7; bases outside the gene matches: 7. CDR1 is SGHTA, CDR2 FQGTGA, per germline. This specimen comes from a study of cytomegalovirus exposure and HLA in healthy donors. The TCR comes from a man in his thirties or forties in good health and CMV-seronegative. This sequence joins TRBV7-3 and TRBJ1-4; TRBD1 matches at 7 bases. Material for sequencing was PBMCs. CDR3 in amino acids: CASSPTGQGEKLFF. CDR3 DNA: TGTGCCAGCAGCCCGACAGGGCAGGGTGAAAAACTGTTTTTT.